This T cell receptor (beta chain) was recorded in a study of shared clonotypes between healthy human individuals. The table lists this clone with a few counts. Libraries were prepared by immunoSEQ multiplex PCR; TCRdb keeps only in-frame clonotypes and omits some of them. The data show fewer than 100,000 clones, 67% seen once. CDR3 length equals 12 residues. Trimming left V 10 bases short and J 1 base short, with 11 bases between. Germline CDR1 MDHEN, CDR2 SYDVKM. The rearrangement uses TRBV28 and TRBJ2-7; possible D gene TRBD2, 5 bases. The sequenced material came from memory CD8+ T cells sorted from blood. Subset in this sample: CD45RO+ cells pooled with CCR7-negative TemRA cells. This receptor was taken from a man aged 25 to 40 in good health. CDR3 coding DNA: TGTGCCACCTCCGGGATATCCTACGAGCAGTACTTC. This encodes CATSGISYEQYF.